A single T cell receptor (beta chain) is shown here with its context. What it binds is not known. The CDR3 has 11 amino acids. Looked up from germline, CDR1 is DFQATT and CDR2 is SNEGSKA (reference sequence). The V end was cut by 3 bases, the J end by 6 bases, with 8 bases between. Sorting with CD45RO/CCR7/CD25/CD127/CD95/CD27 yielded naive, central memory, regulatory and stem-like memory CD4+ cells. This sample was included in a study of beta chain features in type 1 diabetes. Study-wide results and limits: In all four CD4+ subsets, TCRB CDR3 length was significantly, moderately reduced in type 1 diabetes. The naive, central memory and Treg TCRB repertoires looked more alike in patients than they did in healthy donors. Equally in patients and controls, shorter templates might have been favored by PCR.

TCRB transcripts that were expressed got sequenced, as all of the isolated RNA had been reverse transcribed. Assay used: immunoSEQ multiplex PCR; TCRdb lists only in-frame clones, some missing. The sample has 250,000 to 350,000 clones; roughly 15% are singletons. The sequence came from a man aged 30 to 39 in good health. J is TRBJ1-2 and V is TRBV20-1, with D perhaps TRBD1 (6 bases). The specimen was central memory CD4+ T cells from blood. CDR3 region: CSARQGNGYTF. CDR3 nucleotide sequence: TGCAGTGCTAGGCAGGGGAATGGCTACACCTTC.